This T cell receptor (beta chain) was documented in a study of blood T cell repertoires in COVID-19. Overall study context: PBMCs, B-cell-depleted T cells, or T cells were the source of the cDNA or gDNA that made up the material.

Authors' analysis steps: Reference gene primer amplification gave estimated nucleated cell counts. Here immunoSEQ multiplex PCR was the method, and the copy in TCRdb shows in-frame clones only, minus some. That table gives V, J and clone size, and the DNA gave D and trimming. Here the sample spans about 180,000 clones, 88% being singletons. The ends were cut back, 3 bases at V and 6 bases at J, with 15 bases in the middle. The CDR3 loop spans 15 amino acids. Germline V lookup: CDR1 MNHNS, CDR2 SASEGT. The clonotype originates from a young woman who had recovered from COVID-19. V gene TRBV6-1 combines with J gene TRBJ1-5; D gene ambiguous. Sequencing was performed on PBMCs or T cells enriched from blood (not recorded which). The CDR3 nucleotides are TGTGCCAGCAGTGAGGGAGGGTTCGGAATTCAGCCCCAGCATTTT. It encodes CASSEGGFGIQPQHF.